The clone carrying this T cell receptor (beta chain) was recorded at least ten times. Its antigen is not identified. TCRdb fed the 5' RACE reads into MiXCR, producing one record per CDR3 protein. The sample has 650,000 to 800,000 distinct CDR3 sequences, 8% to 9% seen once; the top ten hold approximately 0.89%. The CDR3 consists of 15 residues. J lost 7 bases, V lost 2 bases, and 9 bases had no gene match. Per germline, CDR1 SGHRS and CDR2 YFSETQ. The sample originates from a study of identical twins. Overall study results and limits: Beta clonotypes that were abundant in cord blood contained fewer insertions, a pattern absent from memory repertoires. Cross-sectional statistical analysis was relied on for the conclusions, without the same donors being followed. Compared with unrelated sharing, twin-shared out-of-frame alpha sequences had more low-probability sequences.

The same data also contributed to another study, on yellow fever vaccine responses in identical twins.

Sequencing was done on a sample of PBMCs. This receptor was identified in a young woman in good health. The rearrangement joins TRBV5-1 to TRBJ1-5, with 7 bases that match TRBD1. The CDR3 DNA is TGCGCCAGCAGCTTAACAGGGGAGAGAGGACAGCCCCAGCATTTT. Protein: CASSLTGERGQPQHF. The full variable domain, with the rest looked up from reference TRBV5-1 and TRBJ1-5, is KAGVTQTPRYLIKTRGQQVTLSCSPISGHRSVSWYQQTPGQGLQFLFEYFSETQRNKGNFPGRFSGRQFSNSRSEMNVSTLELGDSALYLCASSLTGERGQPQHFGDGTRLSIL.